This TCR beta chain stems from a study of regulatory T cells in long-lasting Graves disease. Time point given: newly diagnosed GD, antithyroid drugs for less than 3 months. PBMCs were the source of the RNA used for TCR sequencing. Relying on iRepertoire HTBI primers and Arm-PCR of CDR3 regions, the team built TCR beta libraries. TCRdb redid the calling of the multiplex PCR reads with MiXCR, one entry per CDR3 protein. The profile shows approximately 400,000 distinct CDR3 sequences, about 15% of them singletons. This clonotype was seen ten or more times. V lost 5 bases and J lost 4; bases outside the gene matches: 10. There are 17 residues in the CDR3. The germline gives CDR1 DFQATT, CDR2 SNEGSKA (reference sequence). The sample was also reused in another study, on T cells in Graves' hyperthyroidism and ophthalmopathy. As reported in that work: Model output signaled ophthalmopathy a median roughly 6.1 months ahead of onset.

The chain couples TRBV20-1 to TRBJ2-1; 14 nucleotides agree with TRBD2. The source is a young woman with Graves disease. The specimen comprised peripheral blood mononuclear cells (PBMCs), sampled at new diagnosis, from a patient treated with antithyroid drugs. The CDR3 DNA reads TGCAGTGCTGTCCCGGGACTAGCGGGAGTGCGTTACAATGAGCAGTTCTTC. Translation gives CSAVPGLAGVRYNEQFF.